The entry below describes one T cell receptor (beta chain). Its target is unknown. The data were taken from a study of T cell clonotyping in hematopoietic cell transplantation. V lost 4 bases and J lost 1, with 13 bases in between. This CDR3 is 16 amino acids long. The germline CDR1 and CDR2 sequences are SGHTA and FQGNSA. Data came from immunoSEQ multiplex PCR; TCRdb stores just in-frame clones and leaves some out. Of about 27,000 clones in the sample, approximately 95% were seen once. General study findings and limits: Graft donor and pretransplant recipient Inverse Simpson Index values predicted broader posttransplant TCR diversity. Pathologically expanded recipient clonotypes increased progressively from day 30 to day 180 as diversity fell. Without cell sorting, CD4 versus CD8 contributions remain unresolved.

The sequenced sample was peripheral blood mononuclear cells. This clonotype was sampled from a man between 50 and 59 years old in good health. Some clones in this sample may be carry-over from other donors' samples. The J gene is TRBJ1-4, the V gene TRBV7-2; D is unresolved. CDR3: CASSSRRTGTNEKLFF. CDR3 nucleotide sequence: TGTGCCAGCAGCTCACGCCGGACTGGAACTAATGAAAAACTGTTTTTT.